The clone carrying this TCR beta chain was recorded many times. Time point indicated: patch test 1, 2 weeks after DPC sensitization. Treatment noted: therapeutic diphenylcyclopropenone sensitization with weekly scalp DPC. Alopecia patients deemed DPC-suitable, aged 18 to 70, excluding pregnancy. Unfractionated whole blood served as the source for total RNA extraction. CDR3 length: 15 residues. After removal of 5 bases from V and 10 bases from J, the junction contained 6 bases not matched to a gene. CDR1 and CDR2 (germline): SGHVS, FQNEAQ. TCRdb re-called the RACE reads with MiXCR, one entry per CDR3 protein. The data contain roughly 200,000 distinct CDR3 sequences, more than 20% of them singletons. This sample was included in a study of human T cells and chemical hapten exposure. Study-wide context: Patients got weekly scalp diphenylcyclopropenone doses over the approximately 24-week study. Mostly female, the patients presented with alopecia areata, totalis or universalis.

The source is a woman between 45 and 65 years old with alopecia areata. Some clones in this sample may be carry-over from other donors' samples. The chain couples TRBV7-8 to TRBJ2-1; 15 nucleotides agree with TRBD2. The sample was whole blood, taken in connection with sensitization to the hapten diphenylcyclopropenone (DPC). The CDR3 DNA sequence: TGTGCCAGCAGCCGTCCGGGACTAGCGGGAGGCGAGCAGTTCTTC. Protein product: CASSRPGLAGGEQFF.